A selection of T cell receptor beta chains follows, all from one sample in a study of shared clonotypes between healthy human individuals. The data were produced by immunoSEQ multiplex PCR, yet TCRdb's version contains in-frame clones alone and is incomplete. The sample holds roughly 2,500,000 clones, over 85% seen once. The material sequenced was naive CD4+ T cells from PBMCs. The origin of the receptors is a man between 18 and 35 years old in good health. Some clones in this sample may be carry-over from other donors' samples. The CDR3 runs from the conserved cysteine through the conserved F or W. The order of the fields is D gene, V gene, CDR3 length, J gene, CDR3 protein. A D gene is named only where the DNA matches it firmly.

>TRBD1|TRBV28|15|TRBJ2-7
CASSSTGTGTYEQYF
>.|TRBV5-1|15|TRBJ2-3
CASSLAGQERDTQYF
>TRBD1|TRBV7-9|13|TRBJ1-1
CASSYGQDTEAFF
>.|TRBV9|14|TRBJ1-1
CASSVTAMNTEAFF
>.|TRBV6-5|13|TRBJ2-7
CASSYPGSYEQYF
>.|TRBV6-1|14|TRBJ2-1
CASSEYGVVGEQFF
>TRBD2|TRBV7-2|15|TRBJ2-4
CASSLLAGGPNIQYF
>.|TRBV7-2|14|TRBJ2-7
CASSLTRDTYEQYF
>.|TRBV2|19|TRBJ2-3
CASSDPYRAYNPSTDTQYF
>TRBD2|TRBV5-5|15|TRBJ2-1
CASSSGSGTYNEQFF
>.|TRBV28|15|TRBJ1-2
CASSFTGLVDYGYTF
>TRBD1|TRBV4-2|18|TRBJ1-4
CASSQGTGRSATNEKLFF
>TRBD1|TRBV6-1|15|TRBJ2-7
CASSPGGTGAYEQYF
>TRBD2|TRBV9|14|TRBJ2-2
CASSVVREAGELFF
>.|TRBV5-1|14|TRBJ2-7
CASSLWASGFEQYF
>.|TRBV9|14|TRBJ1-3
CASSTGTLGNTIYF
>.|TRBV10-3|16|TRBJ2-2
CAISESDRFHTGELFF
>TRBD2|TRBV5-1|16|TRBJ2-1
CASSLEPSGTHNEQFF